The entry below describes one T cell receptor (beta chain). Its target is not known. Samples came from axillary lymph nodes draining the breast cancer. The sample belongs to a study of breast tumors, draining lymph nodes, adjacent tissues. The study's findings and limits: Tumor and nontumor repertoires were significantly more similar in luminal-like than in basal-like breast cancer. Findings are consistent with lymph node origin and intratumoral expansion of most tumor T cells. Compared with lymph nodes, tumors were less diverse; compared with nontumor tissue, more. Data only fit, rather than demonstrated, lymph node origin of most tumor T cells.

TCRdb independently ran MiXCR on the multiplex PCR reads; one entry per CDR3 protein. The data hold approximately 90,000 distinct CDR3 sequences, with approximately 30% observed a single time. The CDR3 totals 13 residues. The junction had 5 bases not matched to a gene; V was cut back by 6 bases and J by 4 bases. Germline CDR1 MNHEY, CDR2 SVGEGT. V usage is TRBV6-2 or TRBV6-3 and J usage is TRBJ2-5, with 7 bases lining up with TRBD1. This clonotype originated in a female donor with breast cancer. Some clones in this sample may be carry-over from other donors' samples. The sample was axillary lymph node tissue. The CDR3 nucleotides are TGTGCCAGCAGAGGGGCAGGGGGAGAGACCCAGTACTTC. Amino acids: CASRGAGGETQYF.